This is a list of T cell receptor beta chains from one sample in a study of blood T cells in healthy people across ages. TCRdb used MiXCR to reprocess the 5' RACE reads, holding one entry per CDR3 protein. The table has 800,000 to 950,000 distinct CDR3 sequences, almost 30% seen once. This sample was shared with a second study, whose subject was T cells of mothers and their children.

Sample: blood. These TCRs come from a woman between 40 and 50 years old in good health. Both conserved end residues are part of each CDR3. The order of the fields is clone size, V gene, D gene, CDR3 protein. D genes are given only for firm matches. Size values are once, few and many counts, or a class for expanded clones, and some rows have none.

size: NA; V: TRBV7-2; D: NA; CDR3: CASSLAGDGTGSSYNEQFF
size: NA; V: TRBV6-5; D: TRBD1; CDR3: CASKGQNYGYTF
size: few; V: TRBV7-9; D: TRBD2; CDR3: CASSFERGNSNEQFF
size: few; V: TRBV15; D: NA; CDR3: CATSRDRSSGNTIYF
size: NA; V: TRBV7-2; D: NA; CDR3: CASSPGTQASQHF
size: few; V: TRBV10-3; D: TRBD1; CDR3: CAINSPDRATGGYTF
size: NA; V: TRBV28; D: NA; CDR3: CASSFSGGTEVFF
size: many; V: TRBV5-1; D: NA; CDR3: CASSVRTDPYEQYF
size: NA; V: TRBV20-1; D: TRBD2; CDR3: CSARVTSGTTGELFF
size: NA; V: TRBV20-1; D: NA; CDR3: CSAQRKGNSPLHF
size: NA; V: TRBV9; D: NA; CDR3: CASSVDTGLGNEQFF
size: many; V: TRBV4-2; D: TRBD1; CDR3: CASSQDTGTGAYEQYF
size: many; V: TRBV7-9; D: NA; CDR3: CASSLGAGRGYTF
size: NA; V: TRBV12-5; D: NA; CDR3: CASGTSRGLHGYTF
size: NA; V: TRBV5-1; D: NA; CDR3: CASSSTVADTQYF
size: few; V: TRBV14; D: TRBD2; CDR3: CASSSRGIAGHTQYF
size: NA; V: TRBV9; D: TRBD1; CDR3: CASSETTGVLPFF
size: few; V: TRBV19; D: NA; CDR3: CASNFNTEAFF
size: many; V: TRBV7-4; D: NA; CDR3: CASSSGTRDGETQYF
size: NA; V: TRBV29-1; D: NA; CDR3: CSVERPPNYGYTF
size: few; V: TRBV2; D: NA; CDR3: CASAGTRNEKLFF
size: few; V: TRBV20-1; D: NA; CDR3: CSAGPVGVDTGELFF
size: many; V: TRBV29-1; D: NA; CDR3: CSALTVVGEQFF
size: few; V: TRBV25-1; D: NA; CDR3: CASSEYEDITPYGYTF
size: NA; V: TRBV29-1; D: TRBD2; CDR3: CSVDTTSVHEQYF
size: few; V: TRBV14; D: NA; CDR3: CASSRPSGGGVTEAFF
size: many; V: TRBV29-1; D: NA; CDR3: CSVVDRRSQPQHF
size: NA; V: TRBV5-1; D: NA; CDR3: CASSLEGPSYNSPLHF
size: many; V: TRBV28; D: TRBD1; CDR3: CASSATGVPNYGYTF
size: many; V: TRBV20-1; D: TRBD2; CDR3: CSARGPTLAGFSGANVLTF
size: many; V: TRBV29-1; D: NA; CDR3: CGASRGNYGYTF
size: NA; V: TRBV5-1; D: TRBD2; CDR3: CASSRRTSGGNNEQFF
size: many; V: TRBV20-1; D: TRBD2; CDR3: CSAKERGAPYEQYF
size: many; V: TRBV12-3/TRBV12-4; D: TRBD2; CDR3: CASSSASGGSYEQYF
size: many; V: TRBV10-3; D: NA; CDR3: CAISESTGYGYTF
size: many; V: TRBV15; D: NA; CDR3: CATSRVTSGYNEQFF
size: NA; V: TRBV4-1; D: TRBD2; CDR3: CASSLRGGTTNTGELFF
size: NA; V: TRBV20-1; D: NA; CDR3: CSAVPGPWGDYGYIF
size: many; V: TRBV7-2; D: NA; CDR3: CASSHYSGPSYEQYF
size: NA; V: TRBV7-9; D: NA; CDR3: CASSDRGGGIYEQYF
size: NA; V: TRBV5-1; D: TRBD1; CDR3: CASSSQGARSSPLHF
size: NA; V: TRBV15; D: TRBD1; CDR3: CATSRGGTGGTEAFF
size: many; V: TRBV27; D: NA; CDR3: CASIPFGGDLRYSYEQYF
size: few; V: TRBV20-1; D: NA; CDR3: CSAIIVAGYNSPLHF
size: few; V: TRBV27; D: NA; CDR3: CASRRDRSYNERFF